The next 31 T cell receptor beta chains were all read from a single sample in a study of vaccination effects on CD4 cells after COVID-19. Produced via immunoSEQ multiplex PCR; TCRdb's table is partial and in-frame only. The sample consists of about 66,000 clones, roughly four fifths of them appearing once. Upon completion of about eleven days in culture, CD4+ T cells were isolated. All study participants received two doses of BNT162b2 or mRNA-1273 vaccine. No cognate antigen is known for these TCRs. Sequences were derived from CD4+ T cells from PBMCs cultured without peptide, sampled after COVID-19 vaccination. These receptors were taken from a human donor who received a COVID-19 vaccine.

The J gene is TRBJ2-3, the V gene TRBV2; the D gene is possibly TRBD1 (6 bases). The CDR3 runs 11 residues. The V and J ends lost 9 bases and 4 bases respectively, with 8 bases between them. Germline values: CDR1 SNHLY, CDR2 FYNNEI. CDR3 loop: CASRQADTQYF. The CDR3 nucleotides are TGTGCCAGTAGACAGGCAGATACGCAGTATTTT.

The CDR3 region is CASSLLDSQVNQPQHF. CDR3 DNA: TGTGCCAGCAGCTTATTGGACAGTCAGGTGAATCAGCCCCAGCATTTT. The rearrangement links TRBV7-8 to TRBJ1-5; weak D call: TRBD1 (6 bases). The germline V and J ends were trimmed by 2 bases and 4 bases, with 15 bases remaining between them. The CDR3 has 16 amino acids. Germline lookup yields CDR1 SGHVS and CDR2 FQNEAQ.

V and J are TRBV4-1 and TRBJ2-7; TRBD2 matches at 8 bases. The CDR3 covers 15 residues. Germline V gene sequence: CDR1 MGHRA, CDR2 YSYEKL. Trimming cost V 0 bases and J 2 bases; bases outside gene matches: 3. CDR3 in amino acids: CASSQDLTSAYEQYV. CDR3 nucleotides: TGCGCCAGCAGCCAAGATCTGACTAGCGCCTACGAGCAGTACGTC.

The rearrangement links TRBV28 to TRBJ1-3, with D hard to call. This CDR3 region has 15 residues. Germline V gives CDR1 MDHEN, CDR2 SYDVKM. V lost 1 base, J lost 7 bases, and 14 bases lay in between. Written as DNA, the CDR3 is TGTGCCAGCAGTTTATTTGGGAGATCGACGAACACCATATATTTT. Protein: CASSLFGRSTNTIYF.

A few counts support this clone. The chain recombines TRBV5-1 with TRBJ1-2; tentatively, D is TRBD1 (6 bases). The V end was cut by 4 bases, the J end by 6 bases, with 19 bases between. Germline-derived CDR1 and CDR2 are SGHRS and YFSETQ. CDR3 size: 15 residues. DNA of the CDR3: TGCGCCAGCAGCCCCGGTATGGGGGGCGCACATGGCTACACCTTC. Amino acid sequence: CASSPGMGGAHGYTF.

This clone was counted between two and nine times. The V and J genes are TRBV6-6 and TRBJ1-1; no firm D call. The CDR3 length is 13 residues. CDR1 and CDR2 (germline): MNHNY, SVGAGI (reference sequence). V lost 5 bases, J lost 5 bases, and 12 bases lay in between. The DNA for the CDR3 is TGTGCCAGCAGTCGACTGGAGGCAACTGAAGCTTTCTTT. Residues: CASSRLEATEAFF.

The CDR3 nucleotides are TGTGCCAGCAGTGCCTCCGGGACAGGGGTGTACGAGCAGTACGTC. Its translation: CASSASGTGVYEQYV. The genes are TRBV2 and TRBJ2-7; 10 bases agree with TRBD1. The CDR3 has 15 residues. The germline gives CDR1 SNHLY, CDR2 FYNNEI. The V segment lost 4 bases and the J segment 4 bases; nucleotides outside the gene matches: 7.

This clone was recorded a few times. The chain uses TRBV6-6 and TRBJ2-7; possibly TRBD1 or TRBD2 for D (5 bases each). Germline V CDR1 and CDR2: MNHNY, SVGAGI (reference sequence). The V gene lost 6 bases and the J gene lost 12 bases, with 24 bases spanning the gap. The CDR3 length is 14 residues. The CDR3 spells CASRPTGTRMRLYV. CDR3 in DNA: TGTGCCAGCAGACCCACCGGGACGAGGATGAGGTTGTACGTC.

The V call is TRBV5-1, the J call TRBJ2-5; 9 nucleotides match TRBD1. The germline V gene has CDR1 SGHRS and CDR2 YFSETQ. With V trimmed by 7 bases and J by 5 bases, 6 bases remained unmatched. CDR3 length: 13 amino acids. The CDR3 nucleotides are TGCGCCAGCGGACAGGGGCTTCGGGAGACCCAGTACTTC. Encoded protein: CASGQGLRETQYF. Looking up the rest from reference TRBV5-1 and TRBJ2-5 gives the full variable domain: KAGVTQTPRYLIKTRGQQVTLSCSPISGHRSVSWYQQTPGQGLQFLFEYFSETQRNKGNFPGRFSGRQFSNSRSEMNVSTLELGDSALYLCASGQGLRETQYFGPGTRLLVL.

In this sample, this clone turned up a few times. This sequence joins TRBV4-1 and TRBJ1-2; tentatively, D is TRBD1 (5 bases). Trimming removed 0 bases from V and 0 bases from J, with 11 bases in between. CDR1 is MGHRA, CDR2 YSYEKL, per germline. The CDR3 length is 16 residues. In nucleotides, the CDR3 is TGCGCCAGCAGCCAAGAGGTGGGGGGAGCTAACTATGGCTACACCTTC. Translating it yields CASSQEVGGANYGYTF.

In this sample, this clone turned up once. The V call is TRBV5-1, the J call TRBJ2-1; 8 bases agree with TRBD2. This CDR3 spans 16 amino acids. Germline lookup yields CDR1 SGHRS and CDR2 YFSETQ. J was trimmed by 3 bases and V by 0 bases; bases with no gene match: 5. CDR3: CASSLAVRGVYNEQFF. The CDR3, as DNA: TGCGCCAGCAGCTTGGCGGTGCGGGGGGTCTACAATGAGCAGTTCTTC.

V and J are TRBV4-2 and TRBJ2-5, with 8 nucleotides matching TRBD2. The germline gives CDR1 LGHNA, CDR2 YNFKEQ. Trimming removed 2 bases from V and 5 bases from J; junction bases left unmatched: 13. CDR3 length: 17 residues. The DNA of the CDR3 is TGTGCCAGCAGCCAATCAGGTGGCCTAGCGGGTGGGGAGACCCAGTACTTC. Translated: CASSQSGGLAGGETQYF.

The chain uses TRBV2 and TRBJ2-6, with D possibly being TRBD1 or TRBD2 (5 bases each). The CDR3 has 15 residues. Trimming left V 2 bases short and J 2 bases short, with 7 bases between. CDR1 and CDR2 from the germline V gene are SNHLY and FYNNEI. In DNA form, the CDR3 reads TGTGCCAGCAGTGAATGGGGACCTGGGGCCAACGTCCTGACTTTC. Translating gives CASSEWGPGANVLTF.

The V and J genes are TRBV6-5 and TRBJ1-3; D possibly corresponds to TRBD1 (5 bases). The CDR3 runs 16 residues. The germline CDR1 and CDR2 sequences are MNHEY and SVGAGI. Trimming cost V 0 bases and J 3 bases, with 12 bases left between them. The CDR3 DNA reads TGTGCCAGCAGTTACTCATCGGGGGGGAATGGAAACACCATATATTTT. It codes for CASSYSSGGNGNTIYF.

The gene calls are TRBV6-2 or TRBV6-3 and TRBJ1-2; no definite D call. In germline, CDR1 is MNHEY, CDR2 SVGEGT. The CDR3 is 13 amino acids. V was trimmed by 6 bases and J by 3 bases, leaving 11 bases between them. The CDR3 sequence: CASSRPGYYGYTF. DNA of the CDR3: TGTGCCAGCAGCCGCCCGGGGTACTATGGCTACACCTTC.

The rearrangement uses TRBV6-5 and TRBJ1-3; D unresolved. Germline-derived CDR1 and CDR2 are MNHEY and SVGAGI. The V end lost 0 bases, the J end lost 4 bases, and 10 bases lay between the germline ends. The CDR3 sequence is 15 residues long. DNA for the CDR3: TGTGCCAGCAGTTACTCGCGGCAGGACGGAAACACCATATATTTT. Translated, it gives CASSYSRQDGNTIYF.

The V call is TRBV7-3, the J call TRBJ2-2, with D possibly matching TRBD2 (6 bases). The CDR3 length is 16 residues. Trimming left V 1 base short and J 0 bases short, with 9 bases between. Germline CDR1 and CDR2: SGHTA and FQGTGA. As DNA, the CDR3 is TGTGCCAGCAGCTTAAGCGGGGCAGCGAACACCGGGGAGCTGTTTTTT. This codes for CASSLSGAANTGELFF.

V and J are TRBV6-1 and TRBJ1-4; D not certain. CDR3 length equals 16 residues. Germline V gives CDR1 MNHNS, CDR2 SASEGT. V was trimmed by 2 bases and J by 8 bases, leaving 18 bases between them. CDR3 region: CASSELYRQAGEKLFF. The CDR3 region has the DNA TGTGCCAGCAGTGAATTATATCGGCAGGCCGGGGAAAAACTGTTTTTT.

V is TRBV10-3 and J is TRBJ2-2; 7 bases match TRBD2. V shed 10 bases, J shed 0 bases, and the junction held 5 bases outside the gene matches. CDR1 is ENHRY and CDR2 is SYGVKD in the germline V gene. The CDR3 has 14 residues. The CDR3 sequence: CASLRGANTGELFF. For the CDR3, the DNA is TGTGCCAGCCTACGGGGGGCGAACACCGGGGAGCTGTTTTTT.

DNA for the CDR3: TGTGCCAGCGCGTCGACAGTCAATCAGCCCCAGCATTTT. Its translation: CASASTVNQPQHF. This chain connects TRBV7-6 to TRBJ1-5, with a weak D call TRBD1 (5 bases). Germline loops: CDR1 SGHVS, CDR2 FNYEAQ. V was pared by 8 bases and J by 3 bases, with 11 bases between. The CDR3 runs to 13 residues.

The chain employs TRBV2 and TRBJ2-7; D not resolved. Germline V gene data show CDR1 as SNHLY and CDR2 as FYNNEI. The V gene lost 0 bases and the J gene lost 3 bases, with 6 bases spanning the gap. The CDR3 is made up of 13 amino acids. The CDR3 spells CASSEAMVYEQYV. The DNA of the CDR3 is TGTGCCAGCAGTGAAGCGATGGTCTACGAGCAGTACGTC.

This sequence joins TRBV11-2 and TRBJ2-5; TRBD1 matches 8 bases. The CDR3 covers 15 residues. The V gene's germline CDR1 is SGHAT and CDR2 FQNNGV. The V segment lost 2 bases and the J segment 5 bases; nucleotides outside the gene matches: 7. In DNA form, the CDR3 reads TGTGCCAGCAGCTTACTCGGACAGGGCGGGGAGACCCAGTACTTC. Translating gives CASSLLGQGGETQYF.

The chain joins TRBV28 to TRBJ2-7, with D unclear. V lost 5 bases and J lost 6, with 17 bases in between. Germline V gene lookup returns CDR1 MDHEN and CDR2 SYDVKM. The CDR3 consists of 14 residues. The CDR3 is CASSTAVATLEQYV. The CDR3 DNA follows: TGTGCCAGCAGTACTGCGGTGGCCACCCTCGAGCAGTACGTC.

The rearrangement joins TRBV11-2 to TRBJ2-1; 14 bases are a match to TRBD2. Germline loops: CDR1 SGHAT, CDR2 FQNNGV. The CDR3 sequence is 16 residues long. J gave up 4 bases and V 5 bases, and 4 bases lay outside the gene matches. CDR3 loop: CASSPGTSGGYNEQFF. The DNA for the CDR3 is TGTGCCAGCAGCCCTGGGACTAGCGGGGGATACAATGAGCAGTTCTTC.

The chain joins TRBV5-1 to TRBJ1-3; 7 bases line up with TRBD1. CDR3 length equals 13 residues. V dropped 1 base and J dropped 10; count of bases not matched to a gene: 5. Germline lookup yields CDR1 SGHRS and CDR2 YFSETQ. The CDR3 is CASSLTIRGTIYF. CDR3 nucleotide sequence: TGCGCCAGCAGCTTGACAATCAGGGGGACCATATATTTT.

The gene calls are TRBV6-6 and TRBJ1-5; the D is unclear. This CDR3 spans 11 amino acids. Trimming pared 5 bases from V and 9 bases from J, leaving 8 bases between. The germline gives CDR1 MNHNY, CDR2 SVGAGI (reference sequence). CDR3 loop: CASSPLMPQHF. The CDR3 region has the DNA TGTGCCAGCAGTCCCCTAATGCCCCAGCATTTT.

This rearrangement joins TRBV7-3 to TRBJ2-5; D is perhaps TRBD1 or TRBD2 (5 bases each). V shed 5 bases and J shed 5 bases, with 15 bases lying between them. The CDR3 covers 14 residues. Germline CDR1 reads SGHTA; CDR2 reads FQGTGA. This chain's CDR3 is CASSPGTGAETQYF. CDR3 nucleotides: TGTGCCAGCAGCCCCGGGACCGGCGCTGAGACCCAGTACTTC.

The chain joins TRBV9 to TRBJ1-4, with 12 bases fitting TRBD1. V was clipped by 4 bases and J by 2 bases; unmatched bases: 6. Looked up from germline, CDR1 is SGDLS and CDR2 is YYNGEE. The CDR3 totals 17 residues. Here the CDR3 reads CASSKGQGARTNEKLFF. CDR3 sequence (DNA): TGTGCCAGCAGCAAGGGACAGGGGGCGAGGACTAATGAAAAACTGTTTTTT. The whole variable domain, remainder taken from reference TRBV9 and TRBJ1-4, is DSGVTQTPKHLITATGQRVTLRCSPRSGDLSVYWYQQSLDQGLQFLIQYYNGEERAKGNILERFSAQQFPDLHSELNLSSLELGDSALYFCASSKGQGARTNEKLFFGSGTQLSVL.

The CDR3 coding sequence is TGTGCCAGCAGCTTCTCTACAGGGGGGGAGACCCAGTACTTC. Its protein product is CASSFSTGGETQYF. The chain couples TRBV5-4 to TRBJ2-5; TRBD1 aligns across 8 bases. The CDR3 loop spans 14 amino acids. Germline assignment: CDR1 SGHNT and CDR2 YYREEE (reference sequence). V was pared by 2 bases and J by 5 bases, with 5 bases of the junction left unmatched.

Turning to this clone: Its ends do not fully match the called genes, so a read error is possible. This chain links TRBV5-1 with TRBJ2-1, with D possibly TRBD2 on 5 matching bases. The germline gives CDR1 SGHRS, CDR2 YFSETQ. There are 14 residues in the CDR3. CDR3 amino acids: CASSFSQREGEEFF. The CDR3 nucleotides are TGCGCCAGCAGCTTTTCCCAGCGAGAGGGTGAGGAGTTCTTC.

The chain employs TRBV19 and TRBJ2-2, with D maybe TRBD2 (6 bases). The V end lost 1 base, the J end lost 8 bases, and 17 bases lay between the germline ends. Germline V lookup: CDR1 LNHDA, CDR2 SQIVND (reference sequence). This CDR3 has 16 residues. The CDR3 DNA reads TGTGCCAGTAGTATAGGCGGATTTGGGGGGACTGGGGAGCTGTTTTTT. Translating gives CASSIGGFGGTGELFF. Drawing the rest from reference TRBV19 and TRBJ2-2, the complete variable domain is DGGITQSPKYLFRKEGQNVTLSCEQNLNHDAMYWYRQDPGQGLRLIYYSQIVNDFQKGDIAEGYSVSREKKESFPLTVTSAQKNPTAFYLCASSIGGFGGTGELFFGEGSRLTVL.